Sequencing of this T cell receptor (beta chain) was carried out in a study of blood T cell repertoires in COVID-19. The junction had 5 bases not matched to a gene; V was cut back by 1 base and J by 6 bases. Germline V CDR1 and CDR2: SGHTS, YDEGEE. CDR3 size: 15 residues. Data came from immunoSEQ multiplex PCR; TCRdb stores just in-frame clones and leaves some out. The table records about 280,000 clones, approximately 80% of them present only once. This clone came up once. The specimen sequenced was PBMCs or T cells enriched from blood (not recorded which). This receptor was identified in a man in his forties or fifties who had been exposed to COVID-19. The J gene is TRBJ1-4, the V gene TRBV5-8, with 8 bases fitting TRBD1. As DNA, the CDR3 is TGTGCCAGCAGCTTGAGTCAGGGGGCGCATGAAAAACTGTTTTTT. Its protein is CASSLSQGAHEKLFF.